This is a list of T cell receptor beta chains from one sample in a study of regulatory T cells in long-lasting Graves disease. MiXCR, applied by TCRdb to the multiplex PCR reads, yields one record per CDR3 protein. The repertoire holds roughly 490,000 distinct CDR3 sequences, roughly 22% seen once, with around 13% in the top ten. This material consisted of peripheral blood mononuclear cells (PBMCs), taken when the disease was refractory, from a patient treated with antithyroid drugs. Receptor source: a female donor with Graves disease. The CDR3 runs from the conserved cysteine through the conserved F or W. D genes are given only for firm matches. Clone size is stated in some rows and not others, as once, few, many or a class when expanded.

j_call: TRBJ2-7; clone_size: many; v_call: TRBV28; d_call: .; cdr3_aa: CASSRVYEQYF; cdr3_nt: TGTGCCAGCAGTCGAGTCTACGAGCAGTACTTC
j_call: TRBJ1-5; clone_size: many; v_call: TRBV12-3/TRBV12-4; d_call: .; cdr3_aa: CASRTGASNQPQHF; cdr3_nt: TGTGCCAGCAGGACCGGGGCGAGCAATCAGCCCCAGCATTTT
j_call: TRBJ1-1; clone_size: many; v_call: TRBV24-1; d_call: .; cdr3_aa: CATSETQGGGTEAFF; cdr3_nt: TGTGCCACCAGTGAAACACAGGGCGGCGGCACTGAAGCTTTCTTT
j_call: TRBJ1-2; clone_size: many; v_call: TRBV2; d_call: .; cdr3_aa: CANGASGLGIGGYTF; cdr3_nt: TGTGCCAATGGGGCCTCCGGACTAGGGATAGGTGGCTACACCTTC
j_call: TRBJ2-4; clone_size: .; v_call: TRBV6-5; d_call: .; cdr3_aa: CASSFRGAIQYF; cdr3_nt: TGTGCCAGCAGTTTTCGGGGTGCCATTCAGTACTTC
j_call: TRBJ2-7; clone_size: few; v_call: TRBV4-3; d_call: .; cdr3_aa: CASSQVFGPVYEQYF; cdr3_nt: TGCGCCAGCAGCCAAGTGTTTGGGCCGGTTTACGAGCAGTACTTC
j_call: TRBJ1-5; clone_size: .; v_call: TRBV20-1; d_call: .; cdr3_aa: CSAREEYGNQPQHF; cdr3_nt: TGCAGTGCTAGAGAAGAGTACGGCAATCAGCCCCAGCATTTT
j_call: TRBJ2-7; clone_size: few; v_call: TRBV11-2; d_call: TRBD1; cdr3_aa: CASSQGTVGYEQYF; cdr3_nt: TGTGCCAGCAGCCAGGGGACAGTCGGATACGAGCAGTACTTC
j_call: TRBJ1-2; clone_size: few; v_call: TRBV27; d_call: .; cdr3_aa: CASSLPFDFADGYTF; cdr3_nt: TGTGCCAGCAGCCTCCCTTTCGACTTTGCGGATGGCTACACCTTC
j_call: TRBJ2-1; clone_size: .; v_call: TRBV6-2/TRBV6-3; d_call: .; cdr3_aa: CASSYSRYEPGNEQFF; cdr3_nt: TGTGCCAGCAGTTACTCGAGGTACGAACCAGGCAATGAGCAGTTCTTC
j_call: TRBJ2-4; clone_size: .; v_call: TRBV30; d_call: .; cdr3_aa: CAWSVAVYKNIQYF; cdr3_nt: TGTGCCTGGAGTGTAGCGGTCTATAAAAACATTCAGTACTTC
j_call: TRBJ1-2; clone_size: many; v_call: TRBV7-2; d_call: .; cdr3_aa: CASSSATAPAGYTF; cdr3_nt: TGTGCCAGCAGCTCCGCCACAGCTCCAGCTGGCTACACCTTC
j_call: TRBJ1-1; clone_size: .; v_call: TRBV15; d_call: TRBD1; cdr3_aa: CTTRTRQGSNTEAFF; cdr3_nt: TGTACCACCAGGACGCGACAGGGTTCGAACACTGAAGCTTTCTTT
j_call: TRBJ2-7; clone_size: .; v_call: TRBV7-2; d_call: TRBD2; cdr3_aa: CASSLGLAGGTGGEQYF; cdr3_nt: TGTGCCAGCAGCTTAGGACTAGCGGGAGGAACCGGGGGCGAGCAGTACTTC
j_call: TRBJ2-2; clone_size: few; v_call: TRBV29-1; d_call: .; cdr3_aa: CSVEEAGKRPGELFF; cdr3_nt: TGCAGCGTTGAGGAGGCCGGGAAGAGACCCGGGGAGCTGTTTTTT
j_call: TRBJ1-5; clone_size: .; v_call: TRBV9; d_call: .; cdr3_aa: CASNTLGGDHKGQPQHF; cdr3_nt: TGTGCCAGCAACACACTAGGCGGGGATCACAAGGGTCAGCCCCAGCATTTT
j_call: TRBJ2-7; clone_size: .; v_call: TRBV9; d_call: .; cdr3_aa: CASSGPAGRGVYEQYF; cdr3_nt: TGTGCCAGCAGCGGCCCTGCGGGGAGGGGGGTCTACGAGCAGTACTTC
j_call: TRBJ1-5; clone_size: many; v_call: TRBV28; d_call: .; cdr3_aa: CASRPRLGGNQPQHF; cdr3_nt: TGTGCCAGCAGACCCCGACTTGGGGGCAATCAGCCCCAGCATTTT
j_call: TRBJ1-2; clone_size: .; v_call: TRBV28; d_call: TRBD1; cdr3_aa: CASRGTASNYGYTF; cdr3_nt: TGTGCCAGCAGAGGGACAGCATCTAACTATGGCTACACCTTC
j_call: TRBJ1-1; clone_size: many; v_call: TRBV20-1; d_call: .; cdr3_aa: CSAMGMEMNTEAFF; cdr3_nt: TGCAGTGCTATGGGGATGGAAATGAACACTGAAGCTTTCTTT
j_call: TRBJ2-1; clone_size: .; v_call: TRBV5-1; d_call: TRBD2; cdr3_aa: CASTIAGSSGEQFF; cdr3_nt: TGCGCCAGCACTATAGCGGGGTCCTCGGGGGAGCAGTTCTTC